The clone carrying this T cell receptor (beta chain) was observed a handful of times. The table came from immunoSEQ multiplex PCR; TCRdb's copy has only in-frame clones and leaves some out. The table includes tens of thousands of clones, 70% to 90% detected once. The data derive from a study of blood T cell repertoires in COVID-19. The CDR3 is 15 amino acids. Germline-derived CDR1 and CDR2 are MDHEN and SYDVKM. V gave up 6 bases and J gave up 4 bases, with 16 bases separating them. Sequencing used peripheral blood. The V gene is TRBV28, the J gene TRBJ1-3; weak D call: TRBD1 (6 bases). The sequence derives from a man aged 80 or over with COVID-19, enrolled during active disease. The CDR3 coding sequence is TGTGCCAGCAGGACCTACAGGGCATCAGGAAACACCATATATTTT. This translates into CASRTYRASGNTIYF.